A single sample is the source of the 8 T cell receptor beta chains below, sequenced in a study of blood T cell repertoires in COVID-19. The table came from immunoSEQ multiplex PCR; TCRdb's copy has only in-frame clones and leaves some out. The sample shows roughly 110,000 clones, 76% of them seen only once. The sample was peripheral blood. These receptors were collected from an elderly man with COVID-19, enrolled during active disease.

This sequence joins TRBV28 and TRBJ1-5, with TRBD1 matching 10 bases. The V segment lost 6 bases and the J segment 6 bases; nucleotides outside the gene matches: 5. The germline V gene has CDR1 MDHEN and CDR2 SYDVKM. The CDR3 covers 14 residues. This chain's CDR3 is CASSLTGGSQPQHF. Written as DNA, the CDR3 is TGTGCCAGCAGCTTGACAGGGGGCAGTCAGCCCCAGCATTTT.

This chain connects TRBV28 to TRBJ2-5; D gene unclear. Per the germline V gene, CDR1 is MDHEN and CDR2 is SYDVKM. V was pared by 1 base and J by 3 bases, with 3 bases between. The CDR3 extends over 12 amino acids. CDR3 in amino acids: CASSLFKETQYF. The CDR3, as DNA: TGTGCCAGCAGTTTATTTAAAGAGACCCAGTACTTC.

The J gene is TRBJ2-7, the V gene TRBV2, with D possibly being TRBD1 (6 bases). This CDR3 has 14 amino acids. Trimming took off 7 bases at V and 1 base at J, with 14 bases between the two ends. The germline V gene has CDR1 SNHLY and CDR2 FYNNEI. CDR3 region: CASKTGKGSYEQYF. Written as DNA, the CDR3 is TGTGCCAGCAAGACAGGAAAAGGGTCCTACGAGCAGTACTTC.

This chain joins TRBV7-3 and TRBJ2-3, with 8 nucleotides matching TRBD2. The CDR3 totals 13 residues. Germline lookup yields CDR1 SGHTA and CDR2 FQGTGA. Trimming took 8 bases from V and 5 from J; bases not matched to a gene: 6. CDR3 bases: TGTGCCAGCGCGAAAAGCGGGAGAGATACGCAGTATTTT. Translated, it gives CASAKSGRDTQYF.

Concerning this clone: Other nucleotide sequences in the sample specify the same CDR3. J is TRBJ1-5 and V is TRBV10-2; weak D call: TRBD1 (6 bases). Germline CDR1 reads WSHSY; CDR2 reads SAAADI. The CDR3 has 13 amino acids. The V and J ends lost 3 bases and 4 bases respectively, with 7 bases between them. The CDR3 region has the DNA TGCGCCAGCAGTGAACAGGGAAATCAGCCCCAGCATTTT. Translation gives CASSEQGNQPQHF.

In its sample, this clone was seen a few times. The chain links TRBV25-1 to TRBJ1-2, with D uncertain. Germline CDR1 is MGHDK and CDR2 is SYGVNS. V lost 3 bases and J 2 bases, leaving 16 bases between the germline ends. The CDR3 is 16 residues long. The CDR3 protein is CASSDVGRNDNYGYTF. As DNA, the CDR3 is TGTGCCAGCAGTGATGTAGGCAGGAATGACAACTATGGCTACACCTTC.

The chain carries TRBV11-2 and TRBJ2-1; 9 bases line up with TRBD1. Looked up from germline, CDR1 is SGHAT and CDR2 is FQNNGV. With V trimmed by 3 bases and J by 2 bases, 2 bases remained unmatched. The CDR3 loop spans 15 amino acids. DNA of the CDR3: TGTGCCAGCAGCTTGGGGACAGGGCCCTACAATGAGCAGTTCTTC. Residues: CASSLGTGPYNEQFF. The variable domain in full, with the rest retrieved from reference TRBV11-2 and TRBJ2-1, is EAGVAQSPRYKIIEKRQSVAFWCNPISGHATLYWYQQILGQGPKLLIQFQNNGVVDDSQLPKDRFSAERLKGVDSTLKIQPAKLEDSAVYLCASSLGTGPYNEQFFGPGTRLTVL.

V and J are TRBV12-5 and TRBJ1-6; D perhaps matches TRBD1 (6 bases). The CDR3 consists of 15 residues. The ends were cut back, 7 bases at V and 1 base at J, with 11 bases in the middle. Per germline, CDR1 LGHNT and CDR2 FRNRAP. For the CDR3, the DNA is TGTGCTAGTGCGAGAGGGGGATCCTATAATTCACCCCTCCACTTT. Translation gives CASARGGSYNSPLHF.